This TCR beta chain was found in a study of cytomegalovirus exposure and HLA in healthy donors. Germline lookup yields CDR1 KGHSH and CDR2 LQKENI. Unmatched junction bases numbered 5, after V lost 5 bases and J lost 5 bases. There are 13 residues in the CDR3. Measured with immunoSEQ multiplex PCR; TCRdb has only the in-frame clones, and not every one. This repertoire shows approximately 140,000 clones, about 83% found once; its top ten account for approximately 1.4%. Donors were drawn from the roughly 130-subject validation cohort, separate from the roughly 700-subject first cohort. J is TRBJ2-5 and V is TRBV18; 7 nucleotides line up with TRBD1. This TCR derives from a woman under 40 in good health and CMV-seronegative. Sequenced material: PBMCs. This CDR3 is CASSDRVLETQYF. The CDR3 bases are TGTGCCAGCTCAGACAGGGTCTTGGAGACCCAGTACTTC.